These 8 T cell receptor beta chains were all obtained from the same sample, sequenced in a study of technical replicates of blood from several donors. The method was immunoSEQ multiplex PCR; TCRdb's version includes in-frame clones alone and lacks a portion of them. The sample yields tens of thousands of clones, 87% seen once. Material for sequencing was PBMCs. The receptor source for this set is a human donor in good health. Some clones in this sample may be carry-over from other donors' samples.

CDR3 DNA sequence: TGCGCCAGCAGCTTGGCTGACAGGGTCCTCGGCACAGATACGCAGTATTTT. This codes for CASSLADRVLGTDTQYF. The J gene is TRBJ2-3, the V gene TRBV5-1, with 7 bases that match TRBD1. The germline CDR1 and CDR2 sequences are SGHRS and YFSETQ. CDR3 length: 17 residues. The J segment lost 1 base and the V segment lost 0 bases, leaving 8 bases of the junction unmatched.

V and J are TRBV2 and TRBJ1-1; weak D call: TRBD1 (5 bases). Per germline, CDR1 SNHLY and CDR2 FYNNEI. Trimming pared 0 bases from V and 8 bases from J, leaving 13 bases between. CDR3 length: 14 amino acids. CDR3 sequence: CASSEAGPGGEAFF. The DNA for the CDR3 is TGTGCCAGCAGTGAAGCAGGGCCTGGGGGGGAAGCTTTCTTT.

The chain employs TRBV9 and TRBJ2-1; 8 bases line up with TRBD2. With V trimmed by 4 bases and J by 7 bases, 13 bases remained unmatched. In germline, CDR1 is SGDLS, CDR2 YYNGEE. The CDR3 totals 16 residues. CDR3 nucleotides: TGTGCCAGCAGCCCAAGGGGACGGGGGGGTGTTAATGAGCAGTTCTTC. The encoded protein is CASSPRGRGGVNEQFF.

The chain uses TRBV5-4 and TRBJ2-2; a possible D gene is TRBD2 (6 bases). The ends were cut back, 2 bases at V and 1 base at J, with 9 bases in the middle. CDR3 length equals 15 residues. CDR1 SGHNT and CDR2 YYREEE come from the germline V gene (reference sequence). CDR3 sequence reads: CASSFGGMNTGELFF. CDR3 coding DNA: TGTGCCAGCAGCTTCGGCGGGATGAACACCGGGGAGCTGTTTTTT.

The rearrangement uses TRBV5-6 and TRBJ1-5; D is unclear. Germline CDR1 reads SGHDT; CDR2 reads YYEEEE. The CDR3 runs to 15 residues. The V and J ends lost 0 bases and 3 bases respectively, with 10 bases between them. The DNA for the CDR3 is TGTGCCAGCAGCTTGGGGGCTGGGTACAATCAGCCCCAGCATTTT. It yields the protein CASSLGAGYNQPQHF.

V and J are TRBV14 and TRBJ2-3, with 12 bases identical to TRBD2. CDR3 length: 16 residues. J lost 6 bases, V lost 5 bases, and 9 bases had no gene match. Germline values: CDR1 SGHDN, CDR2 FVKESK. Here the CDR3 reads CASSSLGLAGFDTQYF. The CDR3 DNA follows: TGTGCCAGCAGCTCACTCGGACTAGCGGGATTCGATACGCAGTATTTT.

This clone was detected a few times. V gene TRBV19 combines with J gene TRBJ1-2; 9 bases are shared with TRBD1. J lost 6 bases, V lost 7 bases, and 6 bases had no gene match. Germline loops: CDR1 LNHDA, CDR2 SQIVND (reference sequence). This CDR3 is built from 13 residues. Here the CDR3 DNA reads TGTGCCAGTACCACGGGACAGGGACATGGCTACACCTTC. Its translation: CASTTGQGHGYTF.

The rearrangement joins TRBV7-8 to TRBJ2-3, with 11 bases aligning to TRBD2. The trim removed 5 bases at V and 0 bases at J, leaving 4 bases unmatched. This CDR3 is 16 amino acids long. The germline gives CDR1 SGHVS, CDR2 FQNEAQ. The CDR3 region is CASSPGTSGSTDTQYF. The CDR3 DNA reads TGTGCCAGCAGCCCAGGGACTAGCGGAAGCACAGATACGCAGTATTTT.